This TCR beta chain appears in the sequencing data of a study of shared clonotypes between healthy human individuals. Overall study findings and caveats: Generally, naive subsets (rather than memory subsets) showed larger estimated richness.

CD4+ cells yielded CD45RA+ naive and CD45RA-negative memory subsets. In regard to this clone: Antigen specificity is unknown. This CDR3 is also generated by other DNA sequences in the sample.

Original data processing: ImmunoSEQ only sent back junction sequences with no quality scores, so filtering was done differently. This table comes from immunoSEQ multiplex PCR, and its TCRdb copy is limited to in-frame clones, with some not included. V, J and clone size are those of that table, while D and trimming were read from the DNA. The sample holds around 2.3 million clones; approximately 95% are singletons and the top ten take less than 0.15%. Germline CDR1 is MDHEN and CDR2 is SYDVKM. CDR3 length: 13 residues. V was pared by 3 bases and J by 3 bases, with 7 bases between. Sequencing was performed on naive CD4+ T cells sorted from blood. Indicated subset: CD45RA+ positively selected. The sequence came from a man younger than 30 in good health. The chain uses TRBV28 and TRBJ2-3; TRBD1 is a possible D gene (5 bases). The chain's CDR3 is CASSLQGTDTQYF. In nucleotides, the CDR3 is TGTGCCAGCAGTTTGCAGGGTACAGATACGCAGTATTTT. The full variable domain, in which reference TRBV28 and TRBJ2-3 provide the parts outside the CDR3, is DVKVTQSSRYLVKRTGEKVFLECVQDMDHENMFWYRQDPGLGLRLIYFSYDVKMKEKGDIPEGYSVSREKKERFSLILESASTNQTSMYLCASSLQGTDTQYFGPGTRLTVL.